These 31 T cell receptor beta chains came from one sample sequenced in a study of T cell responses to AZD1222 COVID-19 vaccine. TCRdb keeps only in-frame clones here, not all; method: immunoSEQ multiplex PCR. There are tens of thousands of clones in the sample; 92% occur only once, and approximately 8.1% lies in the top ten. Sequenced material: peripheral blood, taken 28 days after the second AZD1222 dose. The receptors were sampled from an adult who received the AZD1222 COVID-19 vaccine.

Written as DNA, the CDR3 is TGTGCCAGCTCCCTACAGGGCCTAGATACGCAGTATTTT. Its protein is CASSLQGLDTQYF. This rearrangement joins TRBV18 to TRBJ2-3; TRBD1 might be the D (6 bases). In germline, CDR1 is KGHSH, CDR2 LQKENI. With 6 bases removed from V and 5 bases from J, the gap between germline ends came to 12 bases. The CDR3 length is 13 residues.

The rearrangement links TRBV9 to TRBJ2-2, with D possibly TRBD2 on 5 matching bases. This CDR3 comprises 16 residues. V was trimmed by 0 bases and J by 3 bases, leaving 12 bases between them. Germline CDR1 and CDR2: SGDLS and YYNGEE. The CDR3 DNA sequence: TGTGCCAGCAGCGTAGGTAGGAGGTCGGACACCGGGGAGCTGTTTTTT. Protein: CASSVGRRSDTGELFF.

The V and J genes are TRBV4-2 and TRBJ2-4; D might be TRBD1 or TRBD2, each matching 5 bases. The CDR3 runs to 15 residues. Deletions cut 4 bases from V and 0 bases from J, with 10 bases between. Germline CDR1 and CDR2: LGHNA and YNFKEQ. The CDR3 sequence is CASSPGAVAKNIQYF. CDR3 coding DNA: TGTGCCAGCAGCCCCGGGGCAGTAGCCAAAAACATTCAGTACTTC.

The chain links TRBV10-3 to TRBJ1-4, with no clear D. There are 12 residues in the CDR3. V was pared by 6 bases and J by 7 bases, with 9 bases between. Germline V gene sequence: CDR1 ENHRY, CDR2 SYGVKD. CDR3 DNA sequence: TGTGCCATCAGCGGGAGTGGTGAAAAACTGTTTTTT. It is translated as CAISGSGEKLFF.

The rearrangement joins TRBV7-3 to TRBJ2-7; 11 bases align to TRBD2. CDR3 length: 19 amino acids. Germline values: CDR1 SGHTA, CDR2 FQGTGA. The J segment lost 5 bases and the V segment lost 5 bases, leaving 20 bases of the junction unmatched. The CDR3 coding sequence is TGTGCCAGCAGCAAAAGAGGGACTAGCGGAACCTCATTAGCCGACGAGCAGTACTTC. Its translation: CASSKRGTSGTSLADEQYF.

This chain connects TRBV7-3 to TRBJ2-1, with 8 bases fitting TRBD2. V trimming: 6 bases; J trimming: 0 bases; junction bases outside the gene matches: 4. Germline V gene data show CDR1 as SGHTA and CDR2 as FQGTGA. The CDR3 runs 15 residues. Here the CDR3 reads CASSSTSGSYNEQFF. CDR3 DNA: TGTGCCAGCAGTTCTACTAGCGGCTCCTACAATGAGCAGTTCTTC.

The chain combines TRBV12-5 with TRBJ2-1, with 9 bases fitting TRBD2. Looked up from germline, CDR1 is LGHNT and CDR2 is FRNRAP. The ends lost 6 bases at V and 7 bases at J; junction bases unmatched: 16. This CDR3 comprises 17 residues. The CDR3 bases are TGTGCTAGTGGGTCGCTAGCGGGATCCGGCCTCGCAAATGAGCAGTTCTTC. Amino acid sequence: CASGSLAGSGLANEQFF.

The chain links TRBV5-6 to TRBJ2-1; D is possibly TRBD2 (6 bases). Per the germline V gene, CDR1 is SGHDT and CDR2 is YYEEEE. The CDR3 contains 16 residues. Trimming took 4 bases from V and 6 from J, leaving 20 bases between them. For the CDR3, the DNA is TGTGCCAGCAGCAAAATACCTAGCGTTAGTATCAATGAGCAGTTCTTC. Protein product: CASSKIPSVSINEQFF.

The table lists this clone with a count of one. The chain combines TRBV27 with TRBJ2-3, with 8 bases matching TRBD2. The length of the CDR3 is 17 residues. Germline V gene sequence: CDR1 MNHEY, CDR2 SMNVEV (reference sequence). Germline trimming cut 4 bases from V and 5 bases from J; bases unmatched to any gene: 14. CDR3 DNA: TGTGCCAGCAGTTCCGCCAGCCTAGCGGGTAAAAGAGATACGCAGTATTTT. Amino acid sequence: CASSSASLAGKRDTQYF.

The chain is built from TRBV12-3 or TRBV12-4 and TRBJ2-5; D is uncertain. The CDR3 covers 13 residues. V was trimmed by 5 bases and J by 5 bases, leaving 12 bases between them. The CDR3 region has the DNA TGTGCCAGCAGTCCCGGGTCTGTGGAGACCCAGTACTTC. It is translated as CASSPGSVETQYF.

V gene TRBV7-9 combines with J gene TRBJ1-1, with D perhaps TRBD1 (6 bases). This CDR3 is 13 amino acids long. Per the germline V gene, CDR1 is SEHNR and CDR2 is FQNEAQ (reference sequence). Deletions cut 6 bases from V and 1 base from J, with 9 bases between. CDR3 residues: CASRLQGNTEAFF. As DNA, the CDR3 is TGTGCCAGCAGATTACAGGGGAACACTGAAGCTTTCTTT.

The gene calls are TRBV10-1 and TRBJ2-7, with D hard to call. Trimming took off 8 bases at V and 0 bases at J, with 11 bases between the two ends. Germline lookup yields CDR1 WNHNN and CDR2 SYGVQD (reference sequence). This CDR3 has 13 residues. The CDR3 spells CASPAAPSYEQYF. The DNA of the CDR3 is TGCGCCAGCCCTGCTGCGCCCTCCTACGAGCAGTACTTC.

The rearrangement links TRBV7-2 to TRBJ1-5; D is ambiguous. Germline V lookup: CDR1 SGHTA, CDR2 FQGNSA. Trimming removed 3 bases at V and 7 bases at J, with 10 bases between. The CDR3 extends over 13 amino acids. The CDR3 here is CASSFRAFQPQHF. The CDR3 nucleotides read TGTGCCAGCAGCTTCAGAGCATTCCAGCCCCAGCATTTT.

In this sample, this clone turned up a few times. The chain couples TRBV6-6 to TRBJ2-7; weak D call: TRBD2 (5 bases). Deletions cut 6 bases from V and 3 bases from J, with 18 bases between. This CDR3 comprises 15 residues. The germline CDR1 and CDR2 sequences are MNHNY and SVGAGI (reference sequence). CDR3 region: CASRRHGIGSYEQYF. CDR3 sequence (DNA): TGTGCCAGCAGGAGGCACGGGATCGGAAGCTACGAGCAGTACTTC.

The chain uses TRBV28 and TRBJ1-6; possibly TRBD1 for D (5 bases). CDR1 is MDHEN, CDR2 SYDVKM, per germline. Trimming pared 6 bases from V and 1 base from J, leaving 25 bases between. The CDR3 totals 20 residues. DNA of the CDR3: TGTGCCAGCAGCCCCCGTCCGGGATGGGGCTACGAATCCTATAATTCACCCCTCCACTTT. Amino acid sequence: CASSPRPGWGYESYNSPLHF.

This clone has more than one count but fewer than ten. The gene calls are TRBV4-3 and TRBJ1-4; 10 nucleotides agree with TRBD1. V lost 3 bases to trimming and J lost 5 bases; unmatched junction nucleotides: 3. From germline, CDR1 is LGHNA and CDR2 YSLEER. The CDR3 sequence is 15 residues long. The CDR3 is CASSQEGQGNEKLFF. The DNA for the CDR3 is TGCGCCAGCAGCCAGGAGGGACAGGGGAATGAAAAACTGTTTTTT.

J is TRBJ1-2 and V is TRBV28; D might be TRBD1 (6 bases). Trimming removed 3 bases from V and 4 bases from J, with 15 bases in between. Germline CDR1 MDHEN, CDR2 SYDVKM. The CDR3 totals 15 residues. This CDR3 is CASSLAGESVYGYTF. The CDR3 DNA is TGTGCCAGCAGTTTGGCAGGGGAGAGTGTCTATGGCTACACCTTC.

The V and J genes are TRBV24-1 and TRBJ2-1, with 9 bases that match TRBD2. CDR1 and CDR2 from the germline V gene are KGHDR and SFDVKD. The CDR3 length is 18 residues. After removal of 4 bases from V and 0 bases from J, the junction contained 9 bases not matched to a gene. CDR3 DNA sequence: TGTGCCACCAGTGACTCCCGACTAGCGGAGAACTCCTACAATGAGCAGTTCTTC. Translation: CATSDSRLAENSYNEQFF.

This clone is a singleton in its sample. The chain has TRBV24-1 and TRBJ2-1; D unresolved. Trimming pared 3 bases from V and 4 bases from J, leaving 15 bases between. This CDR3 comprises 16 residues. The germline gives CDR1 KGHDR, CDR2 SFDVKD. The CDR3 spells CATSDRTAWGYNEQFF. The CDR3 nucleotides read TGTGCCACCAGTGATCGGACGGCCTGGGGTTACAATGAGCAGTTCTTC.

In nucleotides, the CDR3 is TGTGCCAGCAGCTCGGCACAGGTGAACACTGAAGCTTTCTTT. Protein: CASSSAQVNTEAFF. The genes are TRBV7-9 and TRBJ1-1; TRBD1 is a possible D gene (5 bases). The length of the CDR3 is 14 residues. The V and J ends lost 4 bases and 0 bases respectively, with 9 bases between them. Looked up from germline, CDR1 is SEHNR and CDR2 is FQNEAQ (reference sequence).

V is TRBV19 and J is TRBJ2-1; tentative D call: TRBD2 (5 bases). This CDR3 is 12 amino acids long. CDR1 is LNHDA and CDR2 is SQIVND in the germline V gene (reference sequence). V lost 1 base to trimming and J lost 9 bases, with 7 bases between them. The CDR3 protein is CASSIGTPEQFF. The CDR3 DNA follows: TGTGCCAGTAGTATAGGGACTCCTGAGCAGTTCTTC.

This sequence joins TRBV28 and TRBJ1-2; TRBD1 is a possible D gene (5 bases). The germline CDR1 and CDR2 sequences are MDHEN and SYDVKM. The V end lost 7 bases, the J end lost 4 bases, and 16 bases lay between the germline ends. CDR3 length: 14 residues. The DNA for the CDR3 is TGTGCCAGCAAGCTGGCGGGGCAATCCTATGGCTACACCTTC. This translates into CASKLAGQSYGYTF.

This chain joins TRBV5-4 and TRBJ2-2; the match to TRBD2 covers 9 bases. Losses at the gene ends were 0 bases for V and 1 base for J; bases not matched to a gene: 1. The CDR3 runs to 16 residues. Germline V gives CDR1 SGHNT, CDR2 YYREEE (reference sequence). The CDR3 sequence is CASSLDSGRNTGELFF. In DNA form, the CDR3 reads TGTGCCAGCAGCTTGGATAGCGGGAGGAACACCGGGGAGCTGTTTTTT.

The genes are TRBV19 and TRBJ2-7; D is perhaps TRBD1 (6 bases). Germline CDR1 is LNHDA and CDR2 is SQIVND (reference sequence). V was trimmed by 7 bases and J by 0 bases, leaving 10 bases between them. This CDR3 is built from 13 residues. CDR3 residues: CASKGDNSYEQYF. CDR3 bases: TGTGCCAGTAAAGGGGACAACTCCTACGAGCAGTACTTC.

The chain links TRBV10-3 to TRBJ1-2; the match to TRBD1 covers 7 bases. With 0 bases clipped from V and 4 bases from J, the junction kept 2 bases outside the gene matches. CDR1 is ENHRY and CDR2 is SYGVKD in the germline V gene. The CDR3 has 14 amino acids. The CDR3 is CAISESGDSYGYTF. The CDR3 DNA is TGTGCCATCAGTGAGTCTGGGGACAGCTATGGCTACACCTTC.

J is TRBJ2-3 and V is TRBV4-3, with TRBD2 as a possible D gene (6 bases). V was pared by 1 base and J by 4 bases, with 18 bases between. Germline CDR1 is LGHNA and CDR2 is YSLEER. CDR3 length: 17 amino acids. The CDR3 region has the DNA TGCGCCAGCAGCCAAGGAGGCGGGATTAGCTTTGCAGATACGCAGTATTTT. Amino acids: CASSQGGGISFADTQYF.

The rearrangement uses TRBV3-1 (or the pseudogene TRBV3-2) and TRBJ2-1; possibly TRBD2 for D (5 bases). CDR3 length: 17 amino acids. Germline V gene data show CDR1 as LGHDT and CDR2 as YNNKEL (reference sequence). Trimming took off 2 bases at V and 3 bases at J, with 17 bases between the two ends. The CDR3 bases are TGTGCCAGCAGCCAAATGGACCTCGGACTGAGCTACAATGAGCAGTTCTTC. The encoded protein is CASSQMDLGLSYNEQFF.

The chain uses TRBV19 and TRBJ1-1, with D possibly TRBD1 on 5 matching bases. CDR3 size: 15 residues. Germline V gene lookup returns CDR1 LNHDA and CDR2 SQIVND (reference sequence). Trimming left V 5 bases short and J 5 bases short, with 18 bases between. The CDR3 sequence: CASSPAHQGGTEAFF. The CDR3 DNA reads as TGTGCCAGTAGTCCCGCCCATCAGGGAGGTACTGAAGCTTTCTTT.

The J gene is TRBJ1-5, the V gene TRBV2; a weak D match, TRBD1 (6 bases). This CDR3 is 16 amino acids long. Germline values: CDR1 SNHLY, CDR2 FYNNEI. Trimming shortened V by 5 bases and J by 5 bases, and 19 bases separated the two germline ends. The CDR3 DNA reads TGTGCCAGCAGTCTCACAGGGATCCAACACGATCAGCCCCAGCATTTT. It specifies CASSLTGIQHDQPQHF.

This chain joins TRBV7-2 and TRBJ1-2, with D unclear. Germline CDR1 reads SGHTA; CDR2 reads FQGNSA. This CDR3 comprises 13 residues. V lost 1 base, J lost 8 bases, and 11 bases lay in between. CDR3 sequence reads: CASSLGHQAGYTF. The CDR3 nucleotides are TGTGCCAGCAGCTTAGGGCACCAGGCGGGCTACACCTTC.

The CDR3 nucleotides are TGTGCCAGTAGTATAGGAGGGATCAACACCGGGGAGCTGTTTTTT. It specifies CASSIGGINTGELFF. The rearrangement links TRBV19 to TRBJ2-2, with a tentative D call TRBD2 (5 bases). The V gene lost 1 base and the J gene lost 2 bases, with 8 bases spanning the gap. Germline V gene data show CDR1 as LNHDA and CDR2 as SQIVND (reference sequence). This CDR3 comprises 15 residues.